These 30 T cell receptor beta chains were all obtained from the same sample, sequenced in a study of sequential checkpoint blockade in melanoma. Profiling relied on immunoSEQ multiplex PCR, and the TCRdb table lists in-frame clones only, not all of them. The sample has tens of thousands of clones, around 70% seen once. Specified treatment: randomized to nivolumab then ipilimumab (arm A) or the reverse (arm B). Source: CD8+ T cells sorted from blood (inferred from file names), taken from a patient given nivolumab and ipilimumab in sequence. These receptors were collected from a human donor with melanoma.

This clone has only a few counts. This chain links TRBV19 with TRBJ1-1; D not certain. V was clipped by 7 bases and J by 1 base, with 4 bases between them. CDR1 is LNHDA, CDR2 SQIVND, per germline (reference sequence). This CDR3 region has 11 residues. The CDR3 loop is CASIRNTEAFF. The CDR3 region has the DNA TGTGCCAGTATCCGGAACACTGAAGCTTTCTTT. Using reference TRBV19 and TRBJ1-1 for the parts outside the CDR3, the full variable domain is DGGITQSPKYLFRKEGQNVTLSCEQNLNHDAMYWYRQDPGQGLRLIYYSQIVNDFQKGDIAEGYSVSREKKESFPLTVTSAQKNPTAFYLCASIRNTEAFFGQGTRLTVV.

This clone was recorded once. This sequence joins TRBV7-3 and TRBJ2-5; TRBD2 matches at 9 bases. The junction had 15 bases not matched to a gene; V was cut back by 1 base and J by 3 bases. Per germline, CDR1 SGHTA and CDR2 FQGTGA. The CDR3 totals 19 residues. CDR3 amino acids: CASSLIWVTRTSDKETQYF. The CDR3 coding sequence is TGTGCCAGCAGCTTAATATGGGTCACCAGGACTAGCGACAAAGAGACCCAGTACTTC.

The V gene is TRBV5-4, the J gene TRBJ2-1, with TRBD2 matching 11 bases. Germline CDR1 is SGHNT and CDR2 is YYREEE (reference sequence). J lost 8 bases, V lost 2 bases, and 6 bases had no gene match. The CDR3 consists of 15 residues. DNA for the CDR3: TGTGCCAGCAGCTTTAGCGGGGGGGCTATGGATGAGCAGTTCTTC. Amino acids: CASSFSGGAMDEQFF.

This clone was seen a handful of times. The rearrangement uses TRBV20-1 and TRBJ1-2; a weak D match, TRBD1 (6 bases). The germline V and J ends were trimmed by 4 bases and 6 bases, with 9 bases remaining between them. CDR1 is DFQATT, CDR2 SNEGSKA, per germline (reference sequence). The CDR3 has 11 amino acids. The CDR3 DNA is TGCAGTGCTACAGGGGCGAATGGCTACACCTTC. It specifies CSATGANGYTF.

The chain combines TRBV2 with TRBJ2-7; unclear D gene. This CDR3 comprises 13 residues. Between the trimmed V and J ends, which lost 0 bases and 1 base, there was a span of 4 bases. Per germline, CDR1 SNHLY and CDR2 FYNNEI. The CDR3 DNA reads as TGTGCCAGCAGTGAAGCGGCATCCTACGAGCAGTACTTC. Amino acids: CASSEAASYEQYF.

V and J are TRBV5-6 and TRBJ1-3; D may be TRBD1 (5 bases). V lost 1 base, J lost 0 bases, and 11 bases lay in between. Germline loops: CDR1 SGHDT, CDR2 YYEEEE. The CDR3 runs to 16 residues. CDR3 in amino acids: CASSLWGLSSGNTIYF. CDR3 DNA sequence: TGTGCCAGCAGCTTGTGGGGACTGTCCTCTGGAAACACCATATATTTT.

This chain links TRBV6-9 with TRBJ2-7, with D perhaps TRBD2 (6 bases). The germline gives CDR1 MNHGY, CDR2 SVAAGI. V gave up 4 bases and J gave up 7 bases, with 17 bases separating them. The CDR3 has 14 amino acids. DNA of the CDR3: TGTGCCAGCAGTTTCGCGGGGCTCAAGAGAGAGCAGTACGTC. Its translation: CASSFAGLKREQYV.

The rearrangement joins TRBV27 to TRBJ2-5, with 7 bases fitting TRBD1. The V segment lost 5 bases and the J segment 4 bases; nucleotides outside the gene matches: 10. CDR1 is MNHEY and CDR2 is SMNVEV in the germline V gene (reference sequence). The CDR3 covers 15 residues. The CDR3 sequence: CASSLGTDPRETQYF. The CDR3 nucleotides are TGTGCCAGCAGTCTAGGGACAGACCCTCGAGAGACCCAGTACTTC.

Notes on this clone: Additional DNA sequences in this sample encode the identical CDR3. The chain links TRBV2 to TRBJ2-7; 8 nucleotides align to TRBD1. The ends lost 6 bases at V and 2 bases at J; junction bases unmatched: 3. Germline values: CDR1 SNHLY, CDR2 FYNNEI. The CDR3 covers 13 residues. The CDR3 sequence is CASRTGVPYEQYF. The CDR3 DNA sequence: TGTGCCAGCAGGACAGGGGTGCCCTACGAGCAGTACTTC. Combining the CDR3 with reference TRBV2 and TRBJ2-7 gives the whole variable domain EPEVTQTPSHQVTQMGQEVILRCVPISNHLYFYWYRQILGQKVEFLVSFYNNEISEKSEIFDDQFSVERPDGSNFTLKIRSTKLEDSAMYFCASRTGVPYEQYFGPGTRLTVT.

The chain uses TRBV5-5 and TRBJ2-2; 11 nucleotides line up with TRBD2. In germline, CDR1 is SGHKS, CDR2 YYEKEE (reference sequence). V lost 0 bases to trimming and J lost 0 bases; unmatched junction nucleotides: 4. CDR3 length: 18 amino acids. CDR3 nucleotide sequence: TGTGCCAGCAGCTTGGGCCTAGCGGGGGGCTCGAACACCGGGGAGCTGTTTTTT. Translation gives CASSLGLAGGSNTGELFF.

The V call is TRBV19, the J call TRBJ2-6, with a weak D call TRBD1 (6 bases). The CDR3 consists of 17 residues. The V end was cut by 3 bases, the J end by 3 bases, with 15 bases between. Germline V gene data show CDR1 as LNHDA and CDR2 as SQIVND (reference sequence). CDR3 nucleotides: TGTGCCAGTAGTATTTTTGGGACAAGCGGTGGGGCCAACGTCCTGACTTTC. It is translated as CASSIFGTSGGANVLTF.

This clone was seen more than once but under ten times. The chain carries TRBV2 and TRBJ2-7; D is perhaps TRBD2 (5 bases). The V end was cut by 7 bases, the J end by 2 bases, with 15 bases between. Germline values: CDR1 SNHLY, CDR2 FYNNEI. There are 14 residues in the CDR3. The CDR3 protein is CASTFDHGAYEQYF. CDR3 bases: TGTGCCAGCACATTCGATCACGGGGCCTACGAGCAGTACTTC.

The chain combines TRBV2 with TRBJ2-7; a weak D match, TRBD1 (5 bases). The CDR3 has 13 amino acids. Germline CDR1 is SNHLY and CDR2 is FYNNEI. V gave up 8 bases and J gave up 1 base, with 12 bases separating them. DNA of the CDR3: TGTGCCAGCGGCAGGGAAAGGTCCTACGAGCAGTACTTC. Protein sequence: CASGRERSYEQYF.

The V and J genes are TRBV6-5 and TRBJ1-5; D call uncertain. V lost 5 bases to trimming and J lost 0 bases, with 11 bases between them. Germline CDR1 MNHEY, CDR2 SVGAGI. The CDR3 runs 15 residues. The CDR3 coding sequence is TGTGCCAGCAGTCCCTTCTGGGCTAGCAATCAGCCCCAGCATTTT. It is translated as CASSPFWASNQPQHF.

This chain joins TRBV5-6 and TRBJ1-2; D is perhaps TRBD1 (6 bases). Trimming took 0 bases from V and 8 from J, leaving 14 bases between them. The CDR3 covers 14 residues. Germline V gene sequence: CDR1 SGHDT, CDR2 YYEEEE. This CDR3 reads CASSLAGQRRGYTF. In nucleotides, the CDR3 is TGTGCCAGCAGCTTGGCGGGACAAAGGAGGGGCTACACCTTC.

This clone counts as medium-sized. V is TRBV7-6 and J is TRBJ2-2, with TRBD1 identical over 7 bases. The CDR3 covers 15 residues. Germline lookup yields CDR1 SGHVS and CDR2 FNYEAQ. Unmatched junction bases numbered 9, after V lost 5 bases and J lost 6 bases. CDR3 nucleotides: TGTGCCAGCAGCCCAGGGACAGCCTTCGCCGGGGAGCTGTTTTTT. Its protein product is CASSPGTAFAGELFF.

The chain uses TRBV27 and TRBJ2-3; 9 bases line up with TRBD2. The V segment lost 2 bases and the J segment 4 bases; nucleotides outside the gene matches: 1. CDR1 and CDR2 (germline): MNHEY, SMNVEV (reference sequence). CDR3 length: 14 amino acids. The CDR3 protein is CASSLGTSPDTQYF. The CDR3 DNA follows: TGTGCCAGCAGTTTAGGGACTAGCCCAGATACGCAGTATTTT.

This clone was counted between two and nine times. The chain has TRBV7-9 and TRBJ2-5, with TRBD2 matching over 7 bases. There are 13 residues in the CDR3. In germline, CDR1 is SEHNR, CDR2 FQNEAQ (reference sequence). Trimming cost V 5 bases and J 4 bases; bases outside gene matches: 4. CDR3 sequence: CASSLWEGETQYF. The CDR3 DNA sequence: TGTGCCAGCAGCCTTTGGGAGGGAGAGACCCAGTACTTC. Using reference TRBV7-9 and TRBJ2-5 for the parts outside the CDR3, the full variable domain is DTGVSQNPRHKITKRGQNVTFRCDPISEHNRLYWYRQTLGQGPEFLTYFQNEAQLEKSRLLSDRFSAERPKGSFSTLEIQRTEQGDSAMYLCASSLWEGETQYFGPGTRLLVL.

The chain links TRBV27 to TRBJ1-2; D uncertain. V lost 3 bases and J lost 3, with 8 bases in between. Per the germline V gene, CDR1 is MNHEY and CDR2 is SMNVEV (reference sequence). The length of the CDR3 is 13 residues. In DNA, the CDR3 is TGTGCCAGCAGTTTCTCGGGAGACTATGGCTACACCTTC. It specifies CASSFSGDYGYTF.

This clone has only one observation. This chain joins TRBV7-9 and TRBJ2-1, with a tentative D call TRBD2 (5 bases). Between the trimmed V and J ends, which lost 4 bases and 5 bases, there was a span of 15 bases. From germline, CDR1 is SEHNR and CDR2 FQNEAQ (reference sequence). This CDR3 spans 15 amino acids. The CDR3, as DNA: TGTGCCAGCAGCTCTCCCCGGGCGCGGGACAATGAGCAGTTCTTC. Translated, it gives CASSSPRARDNEQFF.

This sequence joins TRBV12-5 and TRBJ2-3, with D possibly matching TRBD2 (5 bases). Germline V gene lookup returns CDR1 LGHNT and CDR2 FRNRAP. This CDR3 comprises 16 residues. Trimming removed 1 base from V and 2 bases from J, with 13 bases in between. CDR3 coding DNA: TGTGCTAGTGGTTTGGCTAGTTTCCTAGCCACAGATACGCAGTATTTT. It encodes CASGLASFLATDTQYF.

The chain carries TRBV7-8 and TRBJ1-5; D gene ambiguous. Trimming cost V 1 base and J 1 base, with 5 bases left between them. The CDR3 sequence is 14 residues long. The V gene's germline CDR1 is SGHVS and CDR2 FQNEAQ. As DNA, the CDR3 is TGTGCCAGCAGCTTAGTGACAAGCAATCAGCCCCAGCATTTT. This encodes CASSLVTSNQPQHF. Drawing the rest from reference TRBV7-8 and TRBJ1-5, the complete variable domain is GAGVSQSPRYKVAKRGQDVALRCDPISGHVSLFWYQQALGQGPEFLTYFQNEAQLDKSGLPSDRFFAERPEGSVSTLKIQRTQQEDSAVYLCASSLVTSNQPQHFGDGTRLSIL.

The table lists this clone with a few counts. The CDR3 DNA is TGCGCCAGCAGCCAGTCTCACAGGTTTGGAGAGACCCAGTACTTC. Its translation: CASSQSHRFGETQYF. The chain links TRBV4-1 to TRBJ2-5; TRBD1 might be the D (5 bases). Per germline, CDR1 MGHRA and CDR2 YSYEKL. V was trimmed by 3 bases and J by 4 bases, leaving 15 bases between them. The CDR3 runs 15 residues.

The chain couples TRBV29-1 to TRBJ1-2; 11 positions match TRBD1. The CDR3 is 15 amino acids. CDR1 is SQVTM, CDR2 ANQGSEA, per germline. The J segment lost 3 bases and the V segment lost 8 bases, leaving 11 bases of the junction unmatched. The CDR3: CSLWDRGVQHYGYTF. The CDR3 region has the DNA TGCAGCCTTTGGGACAGGGGGGTCCAGCACTATGGCTACACCTTC. The full variable domain, rest sourced from reference TRBV29-1 and TRBJ1-2, is SAVISQKPSRDICQRGTSLTIQCQVDSQVTMMFWYRQQPGQSLTLIATANQGSEATYESGFVIDKFPISRPNLTFSTLTVSNMSPEDSSIYLCSLWDRGVQHYGYTFGSGTRLTVV.

The chain is built from TRBV9 and TRBJ1-1; a weak D match, TRBD1 (6 bases). The CDR3 covers 14 residues. Germline V gene lookup returns CDR1 SGDLS and CDR2 YYNGEE. The V and J ends lost 3 bases and 4 bases respectively, with 13 bases between them. The CDR3: CASSEQGLGTEAFF. The DNA of the CDR3 is TGTGCCAGCAGCGAGCAGGGGTTGGGCACTGAAGCTTTCTTT. Complete variable domain (other parts from reference TRBV9 and TRBJ1-1): DSGVTQTPKHLITATGQRVTLRCSPRSGDLSVYWYQQSLDQGLQFLIQYYNGEERAKGNILERFSAQQFPDLHSELNLSSLELGDSALYFCASSEQGLGTEAFFGQGTRLTVV.

CDR3 residues: CASSTSGEETQYF. CDR3 sequence (DNA): TGTGCCAGCAGCACTAGCGGTGAAGAGACCCAGTACTTC. The chain uses TRBV7-9 and TRBJ2-5, with TRBD2 matching over 8 bases. The J segment lost 3 bases and the V segment lost 5 bases, leaving 2 bases of the junction unmatched. The CDR3 is 13 amino acids. The V gene's germline CDR1 is SEHNR and CDR2 FQNEAQ (reference sequence).

This chain joins TRBV11-1 and TRBJ2-2; tentatively, D is TRBD1 (5 bases). This CDR3 contains 15 residues. Germline V gene lookup returns CDR1 SGHAT and CDR2 FQDESV (reference sequence). The germline V and J ends were trimmed by 0 bases and 5 bases, with 10 bases remaining between them. The DNA of the CDR3 is TGTGCCAGCAGCTTAGCGGCAGGGCGAACCGGGGAGCTGTTTTTT. It codes for CASSLAAGRTGELFF.

V gene TRBV11-2 combines with J gene TRBJ2-7; a weak D match, TRBD1 (5 bases). Germline V CDR1 and CDR2: SGHAT, FQNNGV. CDR3 length equals 14 residues. V was trimmed by 1 base and J by 3 bases, leaving 10 bases between them. This CDR3 is CASSLGGDNYEQYV. The CDR3 coding sequence is TGTGCCAGCAGCTTAGGGGGCGACAACTACGAGCAGTACGTC.

The V call is TRBV7-9, the J call TRBJ2-7; TRBD1 matches at 7 bases. With V trimmed by 3 bases and J by 5 bases, 1 base remained unmatched. The germline gives CDR1 SEHNR, CDR2 FQNEAQ (reference sequence). CDR3 size: 12 residues. The chain's CDR3 is CASSLTGNEQYF. CDR3 nucleotides: TGTGCCAGCAGCTTGACAGGGAACGAGCAGTACTTC.

This rearrangement joins TRBV6-1 to TRBJ1-5; D remains unclear. Trimming left V 5 bases short and J 1 base short, with 12 bases between. Germline V gene data show CDR1 as MNHNS and CDR2 as SASEGT. The CDR3 is 15 amino acids. CDR3 sequence: CASSLNSLSNQPQHF. The CDR3 DNA is TGTGCCAGCAGTCTAAACAGTCTCAGCAATCAGCCCCAGCATTTT.